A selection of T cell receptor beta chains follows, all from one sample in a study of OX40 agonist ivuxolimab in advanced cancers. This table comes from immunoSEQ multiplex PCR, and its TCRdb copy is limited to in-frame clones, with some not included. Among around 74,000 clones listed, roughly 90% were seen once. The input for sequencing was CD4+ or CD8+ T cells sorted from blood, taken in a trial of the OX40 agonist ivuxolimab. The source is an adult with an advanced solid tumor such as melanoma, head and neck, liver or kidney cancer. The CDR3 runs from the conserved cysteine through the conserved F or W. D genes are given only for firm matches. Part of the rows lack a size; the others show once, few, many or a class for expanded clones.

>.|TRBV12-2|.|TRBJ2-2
TGTGCAAGTCGCCCCCGGGAGGGCCCGAACACCGGGGAGCTGTTTTTT
CASRPREGPNTGELFF
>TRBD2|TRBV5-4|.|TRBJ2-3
TGTGCCAGCAGCTTGGTCCGCGGGAGGGCAGATACGCAGTATTTT
CASSLVRGRADTQYF
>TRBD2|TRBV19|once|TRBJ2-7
TGTGCCAGTAGTGTCCGTAGCGGGAGGGCCGTCGAGCAGTACTTC
CASSVRSGRAVEQYF
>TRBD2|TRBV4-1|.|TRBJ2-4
TGCGCCAGCAGCCCGGGACTAGCGGGAGGCCAAGCCAAAAACATTCAGTACTTC
CASSPGLAGGQAKNIQYF
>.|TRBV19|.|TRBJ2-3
TGTGCCAGTAGTCTCCAGACAACTAGAACTCAAGATACGCAGTATTTT
CASSLQTTRTQDTQYF
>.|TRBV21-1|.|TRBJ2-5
TGTGCCAGCAGCAATTTTCCGGGACTACCCCAAGAGACCCAGTACTTC
CASSNFPGLPQETQYF
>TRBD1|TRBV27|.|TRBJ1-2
TGTGCCAGCAGCTGGGCCCTTCGGACAGGGAACTATGGCTACACCTTC
CASSWALRTGNYGYTF
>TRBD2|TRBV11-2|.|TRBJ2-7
TGTGCCAGCAGCTCCTTTAGCGGGAGCCCCTACGAGCAGTACTTC
CASSSFSGSPYEQYF
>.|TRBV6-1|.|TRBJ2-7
TGTGCCAGCCAGGCGACAGGTTACGAGCAGTACTTC
CASQATGYEQYF
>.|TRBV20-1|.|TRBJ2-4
TGCAGTGCTAACCCGTCGGACATTCAGTACTTC
CSANPSDIQYF
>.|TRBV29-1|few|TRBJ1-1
TGCAGCGTTGTCAGTCTTTCGACTGAAGCTTTCTTT
CSVVSLSTEAFF
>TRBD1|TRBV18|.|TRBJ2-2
TGTGCCAGCTCACCGCCTTGGACAGGAGCGATAGGGACCGGGGAGCTGTTTTTT
CASSPPWTGAIGTGELFF
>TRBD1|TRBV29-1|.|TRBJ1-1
TGCAGCGCCCGCAGTCCCCTGGACAGGGTGAACATGAACACTGAAGCTTTCTTT
CSARSPLDRVNMNTEAFF
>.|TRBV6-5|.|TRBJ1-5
TGTGCCAGCAGTTACTCGCTAGATCAGCCCCAGCATTTT
CASSYSLDQPQHF
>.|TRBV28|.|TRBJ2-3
TGTGCCAGTCTCGGGCTACACACAGATACGCAGTATTTT
CASLGLHTDTQYF
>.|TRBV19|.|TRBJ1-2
TGTGCCAGTAGTACCCAGGTAGTAGGTGGCTACACCTTC
CASSTQVVGGYTF
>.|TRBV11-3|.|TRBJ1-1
TGTGCCAGCAGCCTGGGGGGAGTCCCGAGCTTCACTGAAGCTTTCTTT
CASSLGGVPSFTEAFF
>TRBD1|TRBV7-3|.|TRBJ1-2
TGTGCCAGCAGCCTGGACAGGGGAGGTGGCTACACCTTC
CASSLDRGGGYTF
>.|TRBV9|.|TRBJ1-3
TGTGCCAGCAGCGTGCGGGTGGACAGTGGAAACACCATATATTTT
CASSVRVDSGNTIYF
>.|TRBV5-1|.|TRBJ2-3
TGCGCCAGCAGCTTATTCGGGGGCAGTAGCACAGATACGCAGTATTTT
CASSLFGGSSTDTQYF
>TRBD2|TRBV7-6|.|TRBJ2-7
TGTGCCAGCAGCTTAGGGAGGACTAGCGGAGCCTACGAGCAGTACTTC
CASSLGRTSGAYEQYF
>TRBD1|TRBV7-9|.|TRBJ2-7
TGTGCCAGCAGCCCGGACAGGTTTAAGTCGTACGAGCAGTACTTC
CASSPDRFKSYEQYF
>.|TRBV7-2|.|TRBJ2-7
TGTGCCAGCAGCTTAGAGCTCCTCCGTCTCAGAACCTACGAGCAGTACTTC
CASSLELLRLRTYEQYF
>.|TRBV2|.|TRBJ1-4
TGTGCCAGCAGTGTTGGGACGGAAGAAAAACTGTTTTTT
CASSVGTEEKLFF
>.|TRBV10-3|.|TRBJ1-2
TGTGCCATCAGTGAGGGGACCTCCTACTATGGCTACACCTTC
CAISEGTSYYGYTF
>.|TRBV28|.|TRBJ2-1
TGTGCCAGCAGTTCACTCCCTCGACTAAGTCTCAATGAGCAGTTCTTC
CASSSLPRLSLNEQFF
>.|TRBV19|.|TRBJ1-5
TGTGCCAGTAGTATTGCGGGATGGTGGCAGCCCCAGCATTTT
CASSIAGWWQPQHF
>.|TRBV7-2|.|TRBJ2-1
TGTGCCAGCAGCTTAGGACAGTTCAATGAGCAGTTCTTC
CASSLGQFNEQFF
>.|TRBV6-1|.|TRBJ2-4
TGTGCCAGTATGGACAGCGGGGCCAAAAACATTCAGTACTTC
CASMDSGAKNIQYF
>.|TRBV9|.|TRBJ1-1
TGTGCCAGCAGCCCAACAGTGTACGCTGAAGCTTTCTTT
CASSPTVYAEAFF
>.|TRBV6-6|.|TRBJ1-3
TGTGCCAGCAGTTACTGGCGGATCTCTGGAAACACCATATATTTT
CASSYWRISGNTIYF
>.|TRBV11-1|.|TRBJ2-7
TGTGCCAGCAGCTTACGTCCAGGGGTTTACGAGCAGTACTTC
CASSLRPGVYEQYF
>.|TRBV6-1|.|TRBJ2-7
TGTGCCAGCAGGAAAGACAGTTTGAGCTCCTACGAGCAGTACTTC
CASRKDSLSSYEQYF
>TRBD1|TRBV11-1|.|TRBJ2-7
TGTGCCAGCAGCCATACCGGGACAGGGGTTCTGAAGCAGTACTTC
CASSHTGTGVLKQYF
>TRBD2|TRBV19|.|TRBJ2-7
TGTGCCAGTAGTATCAACGGGAGGGATTACGAGCAGTACTTC
CASSINGRDYEQYF
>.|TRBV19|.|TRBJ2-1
TGTGCCAGTAGTCCCCTCGGGATAGCGGGAGCAGGGGGCGGTGAGCAGTTCTTC
CASSPLGIAGAGGGEQFF
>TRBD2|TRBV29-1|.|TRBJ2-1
TGCAGCTGGATCGGGGGGAGTATCAATGAGCAGTTCTTC
CSWIGGSINEQFF
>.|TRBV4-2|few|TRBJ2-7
TGTGCCAGCAGCCAGGACAGCGGGACTGCCTACGAGCAGTACTTC
CASSQDSGTAYEQYF
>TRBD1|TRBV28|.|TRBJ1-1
TGTGCCAGCTCCCCGGCAGGGGGCATCTCCATGTACACTGAAGCTTTCTTT
CASSPAGGISMYTEAFF
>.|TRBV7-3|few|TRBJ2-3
TGTGCCAGCAGCTTAGGCCTGGCGGGACTTGGCACAGATACGCAGTATTTT
CASSLGLAGLGTDTQYF
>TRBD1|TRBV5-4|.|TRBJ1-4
TGTGCCAGCAGCTCCCAGGACAGGGTAGGGCAAAAACTGTTTTTT
CASSSQDRVGQKLFF
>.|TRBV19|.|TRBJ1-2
TGTGCCAGTAGTATAGGAAGCCGCGACTATGGCTACACCTTC
CASSIGSRDYGYTF
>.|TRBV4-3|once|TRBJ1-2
TGCGCCAGCAGCCAAGATGTGGGGGATTCTAACTATGGCTACACCTTC
CASSQDVGDSNYGYTF
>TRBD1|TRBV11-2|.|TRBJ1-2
TGTGCCAGCAGCCCCATTAGGACAGGGTATGGCTACACCTTC
CASSPIRTGYGYTF
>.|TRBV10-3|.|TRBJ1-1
TGTGCCACGGCGGGGTTTACGAACACTGAAGCTTTCTTT
CATAGFTNTEAFF
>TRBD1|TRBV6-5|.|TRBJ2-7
TGTGCCAGCAGTGTAGGGGACAGGAATAACGAGCAGTACTTC
CASSVGDRNNEQYF
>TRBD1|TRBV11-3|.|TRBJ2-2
TGTGCCAGCTCCCAGGGACAGGGTTCGTCAGGGGAGCTGTTTTTT
CASSQGQGSSGELFF
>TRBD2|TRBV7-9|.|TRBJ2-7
TGTGCCAGCAGCTTGGGGCTAGCGGGAGGGGAGCAGTACTTC
CASSLGLAGGEQYF
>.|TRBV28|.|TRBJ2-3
TGTGCCAGCAGTCCAGGGTTGGATACGCAGTATTTT
CASSPGLDTQYF
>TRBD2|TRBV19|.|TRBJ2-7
TGTGCCAGTAGTTTTCGACTAGCGGGAGGGCCCAACGAGCAGTACTTC
CASSFRLAGGPNEQYF
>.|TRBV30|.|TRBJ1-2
TGTGCCCAGGCTGGTAACTATGGCTACACCTTC
CAQAGNYGYTF
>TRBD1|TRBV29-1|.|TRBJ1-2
TGCAGCGGAGGACAGGGGGCGGGGAATGGCTACACCTTC
CSGGQGAGNGYTF
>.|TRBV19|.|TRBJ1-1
TGTGCCAGTAGTATAGGACCCGAAGCTTTCTTT
CASSIGPEAFF
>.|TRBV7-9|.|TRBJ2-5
TGTGCCAGCAGCAAACGACAGCAAGAGACCCAGTACTTC
CASSKRQQETQYF
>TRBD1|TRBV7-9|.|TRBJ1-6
TGTGCCAGCAGCTTAGCGGGACGGGACAGGGGCTACAATTCACCCCTCCACTTT
CASSLAGRDRGYNSPLHF
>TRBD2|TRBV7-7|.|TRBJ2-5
TGTGCTAGCAGCTCCGTAGCGGGAGACCCAGAGACCCAGTACTTC
CASSSVAGDPETQYF
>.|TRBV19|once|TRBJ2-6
TGTGCCAGTAGCCCTAACTACTCTGGGGCCAACGTCCTGACTTTC
CASSPNYSGANVLTF